Sequencing of this TCR beta chain was carried out in a study of cytomegalovirus exposure and HLA in healthy donors. Findings of the study overall: Later analysis showed most CMV-associated TCR beta chains appearing HLA-restricted. The study flagged approximately 180 TCR beta chains as cytomegalovirus-associated. A later analysis found common viral pathogens apparently linked to several of the most significant clusters. Using a false discovery rate of 0.05, a later analysis showed that approximately 17,000 TCR beta sequences were associated with HLA alleles.

The CDR3 extends over 14 amino acids. CDR1 is SEHNR and CDR2 is FQNEAQ in the germline V gene (reference sequence). The ends were cut back, 5 bases at V and 6 bases at J, with 17 bases in the middle. A multiplex PCR was run with 60 Vbeta primers and 13 Jbeta primers. Some clones are missing from TCRdb's copy, which holds only in-frame ones; the method was immunoSEQ multiplex PCR. The data show under 200,000 clones, approximately 71% seen once. Regarding this clone: Antigen unknown.

This receptor was obtained from a girl between 5 and 17 years old in good health and CMV-seronegative. V usage is TRBV7-9 and J usage is TRBJ2-7; a possible D gene is TRBD2 (6 bases). The sample comprised PBMCs. The CDR3 coding sequence is TGTGCCAGCAGCCCTCCGGGAGATTTGGGCGAGCAGTACTTC. Protein: CASSPPGDLGEQYF.